This TCR beta chain is from a study of T cell responses to AZD1222 COVID-19 vaccine. Sequencing was performed with immunoSEQ multiplex PCR; in TCRdb, only in-frame clones are kept and a portion is missing. The data contain 150,000 or so clones, roughly 92% of them singletons. The sample in question was peripheral blood, obtained on day 0 of AZD1222 vaccination. This receptor was identified in an adult in good health.

Written as DNA, the CDR3 is TGTGCCAGCAGTCGTACAGGGTCGAGCTTCTATGGCTACACCTTC. Residues: CASSRTGSSFYGYTF. The V gene is TRBV6-5, the J gene TRBJ1-2, with a weak D call TRBD1 (6 bases). The V end was cut by 5 bases, the J end by 4 bases, with 17 bases between. The CDR3 sequence is 15 residues long. CDR1 and CDR2 from the germline V gene are MNHEY and SVGAGI.